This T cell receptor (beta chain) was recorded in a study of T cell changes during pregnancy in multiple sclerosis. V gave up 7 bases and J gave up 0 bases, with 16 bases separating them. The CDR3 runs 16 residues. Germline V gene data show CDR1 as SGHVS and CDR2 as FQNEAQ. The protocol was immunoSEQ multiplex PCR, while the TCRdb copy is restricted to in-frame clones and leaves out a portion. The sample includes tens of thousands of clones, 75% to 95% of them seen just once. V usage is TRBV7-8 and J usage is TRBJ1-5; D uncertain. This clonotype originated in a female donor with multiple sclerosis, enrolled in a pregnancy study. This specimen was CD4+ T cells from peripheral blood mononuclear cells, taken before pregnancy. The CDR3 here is CASILSPGISNQPQHF. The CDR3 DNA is TGTGCCAGCATCCTAAGCCCGGGGATTAGCAATCAGCCCCAGCATTTT.